This TCR beta chain was recovered during a study of T cells in Graves' hyperthyroidism and ophthalmopathy. Study conclusions and caveats: A median around 6 months before onset, the model predicted ophthalmopathy. Blood shared most expanded thyroid clonotypes above 0.001.

The CDR3 has 15 residues. From germline, CDR1 is SGHAT and CDR2 FQNNGV. V was shortened by 1 base and J by 7 bases, with 17 bases between the two germline ends. RNA transcripts were the template for amplifying TCR beta CDR3 regions. Primed by the HTBI set, a first-round RT-PCR was run on the TCR CDR3. TCRdb processed the multiplex PCR reads anew with MiXCR; each CDR3 protein has one entry. The profile shows hundreds of thousands of distinct CDR3 sequences, roughly a quarter of them singletons. In this sample, this clonotype turned up many times. The antigen remains unidentified. Sequencing was done on a sample of blood. The chain joins TRBV11-2 to TRBJ2-7, with D tentatively TRBD2 (6 bases). The source is a young woman with Graves' ophthalmopathy. DNA for the CDR3: TGTGCCAGCAGCTTAGGAGCGGGCGAGTCGAGGGAGCAGTACTTC. This codes for CASSLGAGESREQYF.